The 31 T cell receptor beta chains in this list originate from one sample, sequenced in a study of blood T cell repertoires in COVID-19. Measured with immunoSEQ multiplex PCR; TCRdb has only the in-frame clones, and not every one. The data hold about 110,000 clones, with over 75% observed a single time. The source material was peripheral blood. These receptors came from a woman aged 80 or over with active or convalescent COVID-19.

This CDR3 reads CSARADSSPFF. As DNA, the CDR3 is TGCAGTGCTAGAGCGGACTCCAGTCCGTTCTTC. The chain joins TRBV20-1 to TRBJ2-1; the D gene is possibly TRBD2 (5 bases). With 1 base removed from V and 15 bases from J, the gap between germline ends came to 13 bases. Germline values: CDR1 DFQATT, CDR2 SNEGSKA (reference sequence). The CDR3 is 11 residues long.

The rearrangement joins TRBV4-2 to TRBJ2-5, with TRBD2 identical over 11 bases. Per the germline V gene, CDR1 is LGHNA and CDR2 is YNFKEQ. J was trimmed by 5 bases and V by 1 base; bases with no gene match: 9. The CDR3 has 17 residues. CDR3 loop: CASSQAQLAGGPETQYF. CDR3 sequence (DNA): TGTGCCAGCAGCCAAGCCCAATTAGCGGGAGGGCCGGAGACCCAGTACTTC.

V gene TRBV5-4 combines with J gene TRBJ2-5; 8 positions match TRBD2. In germline, CDR1 is SGHNT, CDR2 YYREEE (reference sequence). The CDR3 sequence is 18 residues long. The trim removed 0 bases at V and 0 bases at J, leaving 10 bases unmatched. In nucleotides, the CDR3 is TGTGCCAGCAGCTTGGGAAGTAGCGGGATTGTGTACCAAGAGACCCAGTACTTC. Its translation: CASSLGSSGIVYQETQYF.

The sample holds a few counts of this clone. The genes are TRBV21-1 and TRBJ2-1; the listed D gene, TRBD1, was not tested against the DNA. TRBV21-1 is marked as a pseudogene. This CDR3 region has 16 residues. CDR3 DNA: TGTGCCAGCAGCAAAGTTCGCTATGACTGGGGCGATGAGCAGTTCTTC. This encodes CASSKVRYDWGDEQFF.

The genes are TRBV11-2 and TRBJ2-3, with 13 bases lining up with TRBD2. CDR3 length equals 16 residues. CDR1 is SGHAT, CDR2 FQNNGV, per germline. After removal of 5 bases from V and 3 bases from J, the junction contained 5 bases not matched to a gene. The CDR3 is CASSLTSGRATDTQYF. The DNA of the CDR3 is TGTGCCAGCAGCCTTACTAGCGGGAGGGCGACAGATACGCAGTATTTT.

The chain employs TRBV12-3 or TRBV12-4 and TRBJ2-5; maybe TRBD2 (6 bases). The V end lost 2 bases, the J end lost 5 bases, and 9 bases lay between the germline ends. The CDR3 runs 13 residues. This chain's CDR3 is CASSLSGPETQYF. The CDR3, as DNA: TGTGCCAGCAGTTTAAGCGGGCCGGAGACCCAGTACTTC.

This rearrangement joins TRBV2 to TRBJ2-5, with a weak D call TRBD2 (5 bases). Trimming removed 7 bases at V and 5 bases at J, with 11 bases between. From germline, CDR1 is SNHLY and CDR2 FYNNEI. This CDR3 has 12 amino acids. CDR3 coding DNA: TGTGCCAGCAAACCAGAGGGTGAGACCCAGTACTTC. It specifies CASKPEGETQYF.

The J gene is TRBJ2-2, the V gene TRBV7-3; TRBD2 might be the D (5 bases). This CDR3 contains 12 residues. Trimming cost V 5 bases and J 6 bases, with 7 bases left between them. Germline V gene lookup returns CDR1 SGHTA and CDR2 FQGTGA. The CDR3 sequence: CASSEAAGELFF. CDR3 DNA sequence: TGTGCCAGCAGCGAAGCGGCCGGGGAGCTGTTTTTT.

In this sample, this clone turned up a few times. The rearrangement joins TRBV25-1 to TRBJ2-7, with 7 bases that match TRBD2. The V and J ends lost 4 bases and 3 bases, in that order; junction bases with no gene match: 9. This CDR3 is 15 amino acids long. Germline values: CDR1 MGHDK, CDR2 SYGVNS. The CDR3 reads CASSAWTSPRYEQYF. CDR3 coding DNA: TGTGCCAGCAGTGCGTGGACTAGTCCCCGCTACGAGCAGTACTTC.

The V call is TRBV6-5, the J call TRBJ1-4; 9 bases line up with TRBD1. CDR3 size: 15 residues. CDR1 is MNHEY and CDR2 is SVGAGI in the germline V gene. After removal of 6 bases from V and 5 bases from J, the junction contained 7 bases not matched to a gene. The CDR3 sequence: CASSTGGRGNEKLFF. For the CDR3, the DNA is TGTGCCAGCAGCACAGGGGGCCGGGGGAATGAAAAACTGTTTTTT.

V is TRBV15 and J is TRBJ2-7, with a weak D call TRBD2 (5 bases). The V gene's germline CDR1 is LNHNV and CDR2 YYDKDF (reference sequence). The CDR3 loop spans 16 amino acids. V dropped 0 bases and J dropped 4 bases, with 16 bases sitting between them. CDR3: CATSRDMGASLYEQYF. CDR3 bases: TGTGCCACCAGCAGAGATATGGGAGCCTCCCTGTACGAGCAGTACTTC.

This chain links TRBV9 with TRBJ2-2, with 10 bases matching TRBD1. Germline values: CDR1 SGDLS, CDR2 YYNGEE. The CDR3 runs to 15 residues. With 3 bases clipped from V and 9 bases from J, the junction kept 8 bases outside the gene matches. The CDR3 nucleotides are TGTGCCAGCAGCGATCCCCGGGACAGGGGTCGGGAGCTGTTTTTT. It yields the protein CASSDPRDRGRELFF.

The V call is TRBV5-4, the J call TRBJ2-5; TRBD2 might be the D (5 bases). The CDR3 runs 14 residues. In germline, CDR1 is SGHNT, CDR2 YYREEE (reference sequence). V dropped 5 bases and J dropped 5 bases, with 16 bases sitting between them. Written as DNA, the CDR3 is TGTGCCAGCAGTGTGGGAGCGACTGCGGAGACCCAGTACTTC. This translates into CASSVGATAETQYF.

This clone was picked up a small number of times. The rearrangement uses TRBV7-8 and TRBJ1-3, with a possible D match to TRBD1 (5 bases). Per the germline V gene, CDR1 is SGHVS and CDR2 is FQNEAQ. CDR3 length: 15 amino acids. The germline V and J ends were trimmed by 5 bases and 0 bases, with 11 bases remaining between them. The CDR3 reads CASSTRQFSGNTIYF. The CDR3 bases are TGTGCCAGCAGCACCCGACAGTTCTCTGGAAACACCATATATTTT.

The chain recombines TRBV2 with TRBJ2-2, with 7 bases fitting TRBD2. The V gene end was trimmed by 3 bases and the J gene end by 6 bases; junction bases not matched to a gene: 7. In germline, CDR1 is SNHLY, CDR2 FYNNEI. CDR3 length equals 15 residues. The chain's CDR3 is CASSDVGGPAGELFF. Written as DNA, the CDR3 is TGTGCCAGCAGTGATGTGGGAGGGCCGGCCGGGGAGCTGTTTTTT.

CDR3 coding DNA: TGTGCCAGCAGTCCACCCGGACTAGCGGGAGGTGAGCAGTACTTC. It translates to CASSPPGLAGGEQYF. This rearrangement joins TRBV7-9 to TRBJ2-7, with 14 bases aligning to TRBD2. This CDR3 is 15 amino acids long. From germline, CDR1 is SEHNR and CDR2 FQNEAQ (reference sequence). J lost 7 bases, V lost 6 bases, and 8 bases had no gene match. Full variable domain (remainder filled in from reference TRBV7-9 and TRBJ2-7): DTGVSQNPRHKITKRGQNVTFRCDPISEHNRLYWYRQTLGQGPEFLTYFQNEAQLEKSRLLSDRFSAERPKGSFSTLEIQRTEQGDSAMYLCASSPPGLAGGEQYFGPGTRLTVT.

This clone was seen more than once but under ten times. Other DNA sequences of this sample code for an identical CDR3. The chain couples TRBV9 to TRBJ1-1; 7 bases fit TRBD1. This CDR3 spans 15 amino acids. Germline V gene sequence: CDR1 SGDLS, CDR2 YYNGEE. V was clipped by 0 bases and J by 0 bases; unmatched bases: 2. The CDR3 sequence is CASSVGDRMNTEAFF. Written as DNA, the CDR3 is TGTGCCAGCAGCGTAGGGGACAGAATGAACACTGAAGCTTTCTTT.

In regard to this clone: Mismatch with germline at one junction end may stem from a read error. This same CDR3 is encoded by further DNA sequences in the sample. The chain is built from TRBV6-5 and TRBJ2-7, with D possibly TRBD2 on 6 matching bases. The CDR3 runs 14 residues. From germline, CDR1 is MNHEY and CDR2 SVGAGI. CDR3 in amino acids: CASSPRERAYEQYF. The CDR3 region has the DNA TGTGCCAGCAGTCCCCGGGAGAGGGCTTACGAGCAATACTTC.

In DNA, the CDR3 is TGTGCCAGCAGCTCCCGGCTAACAGTAAACACTGAAGCTTTCTTT. This sequence encodes CASSSRLTVNTEAFF. The chain has TRBV5-6 and TRBJ1-1; D not certain. The CDR3 is 15 amino acids. Trimming pared 3 bases from V and 2 bases from J, leaving 14 bases between. Germline V lookup: CDR1 SGHDT, CDR2 YYEEEE.

The chain joins TRBV2 to TRBJ2-3; D might be TRBD2 (6 bases). Germline CDR1 and CDR2: SNHLY and FYNNEI. The CDR3 spans 15 residues. V lost 7 bases, J lost 1 base, and 15 bases lay in between. The CDR3 loop is CASTGRRGGTDTQYF. The CDR3 bases are TGTGCCAGCACCGGAAGGAGGGGCGGCACAGATACGCAGTATTTT.

The chain recombines TRBV27 with TRBJ2-6; TRBD1 agrees at 12 bases. Germline V gene data show CDR1 as MNHEY and CDR2 as SMNVEV (reference sequence). V lost 5 bases to trimming and J lost 2 bases; unmatched junction nucleotides: 7. The CDR3 consists of 18 residues. The CDR3 DNA reads TGTGCCAGCAGTCCCGCCGGGACAGGGGGCGCTGGGGCCAACGTCCTGACTTTC. It translates to CASSPAGTGGAGANVLTF.

The chain carries TRBV20-1 and TRBJ2-1, with 7 bases aligning to TRBD1. Germline assignment: CDR1 DFQATT and CDR2 SNEGSKA (reference sequence). V was pared by 3 bases and J by 0 bases, with 8 bases of the junction left unmatched. The length of the CDR3 is 16 residues. CDR3 amino acids: CSASEQGPGSYNEQFF. The CDR3, as DNA: TGCAGTGCTAGTGAACAGGGGCCCGGCTCCTACAATGAGCAGTTCTTC.

The V and J genes are TRBV9 and TRBJ2-1, with 7 nucleotides matching TRBD2. CDR1 SGDLS and CDR2 YYNGEE come from the germline V gene. The V segment lost 0 bases and the J segment 9 bases; nucleotides outside the gene matches: 6. CDR3 length: 14 residues. DNA for the CDR3: TGTGCCAGCAGCGTAGGGGGGAGGGTCAGTGAGCAGTTCTTC. Translated: CASSVGGRVSEQFF.

The rearrangement links TRBV7-8 to TRBJ1-5, with D possibly TRBD1 on 6 matching bases. CDR1 and CDR2 (germline): SGHVS, FQNEAQ. The CDR3 is 13 residues long. Trimming removed 5 bases from V and 3 bases from J, with 8 bases in between. The CDR3 here is CASSGQFNQPQHF. CDR3 DNA: TGTGCCAGCAGCGGACAGTTCAATCAGCCCCAGCATTTT.

The rearrangement uses TRBV5-1 and TRBJ2-7; D gene ambiguous. Germline V gives CDR1 SGHRS, CDR2 YFSETQ. V was clipped by 0 bases and J by 1 base, with 8 bases between them. This CDR3 has 14 amino acids. The CDR3 sequence is CASSLGIESYEQYF. The CDR3 DNA is TGCGCCAGCAGCTTGGGAATTGAGTCCTACGAGCAGTACTTC. The entire variable domain, with the rest obtained from reference TRBV5-1 and TRBJ2-7, is as follows: KAGVTQTPRYLIKTRGQQVTLSCSPISGHRSVSWYQQTPGQGLQFLFEYFSETQRNKGNFPGRFSGRQFSNSRSEMNVSTLELGDSALYLCASSLGIESYEQYFGPGTRLTVT.

Here the CDR3 DNA reads TGTGCCAGCAGTTTAAGAGCGGGAGTCCCTAACTACGAGCAGTACTTC. This translates into CASSLRAGVPNYEQYF. The chain employs TRBV27 and TRBJ2-7; TRBD2 aligns across 8 bases. The V gene's germline CDR1 is MNHEY and CDR2 SMNVEV (reference sequence). V shed 2 bases and J 3 bases; nucleotides not matched to a gene: 9. The CDR3 covers 16 residues.

The rearrangement joins TRBV19 to TRBJ2-1; 7 bases fit TRBD2. The germline gives CDR1 LNHDA, CDR2 SQIVND (reference sequence). Unmatched junction bases numbered 1, after V lost 5 bases and J lost 0 bases. The CDR3 runs to 14 residues. The CDR3 spells CASSRGSSYNEQFF. The CDR3 DNA is TGTGCCAGTAGTCGCGGGAGCTCCTACAATGAGCAGTTCTTC.

The V gene is TRBV19, the J gene TRBJ1-1; possibly TRBD1 for D (6 bases). The ends were cut back, 4 bases at V and 4 bases at J, with 10 bases in the middle. The CDR3 contains 13 residues. CDR1 is LNHDA, CDR2 SQIVND, per germline (reference sequence). CDR3 sequence (DNA): TGTGCCAGTAGTAACAGGGTGGGCACTGAAGCTTTCTTT. Its protein is CASSNRVGTEAFF.

The rearrangement links TRBV7-2 to TRBJ2-5; tentatively, D is TRBD1 (5 bases). The CDR3 contains 13 residues. The germline gives CDR1 SGHTA, CDR2 FQGNSA. Trimming took 1 base from V and 7 from J, leaving 10 bases between them. Here the CDR3 reads CASSLVRVGTQYF. The CDR3 nucleotides are TGTGCCAGCAGCTTAGTCAGGGTCGGGACCCAGTACTTC.

The chain links TRBV20-1 to TRBJ2-5; 11 bases are shared with TRBD1. This CDR3 is 15 amino acids long. CDR1 is DFQATT, CDR2 SNEGSKA, per germline (reference sequence). Trimming took 3 bases from V and 5 from J; bases not matched to a gene: 8. CDR3 region: CSASLRTGGLETQYF. CDR3 nucleotide sequence: TGCAGTGCTAGTTTACGGACAGGGGGCTTGGAGACCCAGTACTTC.

This rearrangement joins TRBV25-1 to TRBJ2-1, with 8 bases that match TRBD2. This CDR3 has 14 amino acids. Germline V gene sequence: CDR1 MGHDK, CDR2 SYGVNS. The V and J ends lost 8 bases and 5 bases, in that order; junction bases with no gene match: 8. The CDR3 reads CASGREGSHNEQFF. DNA of the CDR3: TGTGCCAGCGGACGGGAGGGGTCACACAATGAGCAGTTCTTC.